Sequencing of this TCR beta chain was carried out in a study of identical twins. Template switching added a universal primer binding site, and final cDNA carried unique molecular identifiers. TCRdb used MiXCR to reprocess the 5' RACE reads, holding one entry per CDR3 protein. Seen here are hundreds of thousands of distinct CDR3 sequences, about 7.3% observed once, and the top ten hold approximately 3.6%. Points from the study as a whole: Memory repertoires lacked the insertion deficit that abundant cord blood beta clonotypes showed. Zero-insertion analyses were open to partial confounding by invariant MAIT and iNKT cells.

CDR1 and CDR2 from the germline V gene are SGHAT and FQNNGV. J was trimmed by 2 bases and V by 5 bases; bases with no gene match: 11. The CDR3 is made up of 17 amino acids. Comment on this clonotype: What it binds is not known.

The data were also submitted as part of a second study, on yellow fever vaccine responses in identical twins. That source reports: Twins' vaccine T cell responses were reported to seem partly convergent and partly personalized.

The rearrangement links TRBV11-2 to TRBJ2-1; the match to TRBD1 covers 8 bases. Specimen: memory (CD45RO+) T cells sorted from blood. The origin of this receptor is a woman aged 18-29 years in good health. CDR3 nucleotide sequence: TGTGCCAGCAGCGCGCCCAAGACAGGGGAGACCTACAATGAGCAGTTCTTC. This encodes CASSAPKTGETYNEQFF.